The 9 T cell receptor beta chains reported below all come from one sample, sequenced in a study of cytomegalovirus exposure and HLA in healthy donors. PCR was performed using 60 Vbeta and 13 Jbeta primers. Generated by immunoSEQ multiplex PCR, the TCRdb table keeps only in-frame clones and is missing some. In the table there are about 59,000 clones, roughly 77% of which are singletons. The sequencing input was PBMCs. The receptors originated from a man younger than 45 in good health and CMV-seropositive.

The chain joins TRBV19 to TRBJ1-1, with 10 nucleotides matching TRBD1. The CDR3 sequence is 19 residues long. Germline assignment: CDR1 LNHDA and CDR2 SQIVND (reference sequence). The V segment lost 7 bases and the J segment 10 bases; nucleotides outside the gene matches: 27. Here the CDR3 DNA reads TGTGCCAGTACCCTAAAAGCCCCGGGACAGGGGCTTTGGGGTGCCCTAGCTTTCTTT. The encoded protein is CASTLKAPGQGLWGALAFF.

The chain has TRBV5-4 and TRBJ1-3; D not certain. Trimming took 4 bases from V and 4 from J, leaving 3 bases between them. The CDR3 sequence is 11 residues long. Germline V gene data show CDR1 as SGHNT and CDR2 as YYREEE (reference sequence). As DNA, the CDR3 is TGTGCCAGCAGCCAGGGAAACACCATATATTTT. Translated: CASSQGNTIYF.

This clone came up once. The CDR3 reads CATHTLEPPVELFF. The CDR3 DNA is TGTGCCACCCATACGCTCGAGCCTCCCGTGGAACTGTTTTTT. The genes are TRBV15 and TRBJ1-4, with no clear D. V was trimmed by 8 bases and J by 12 bases, leaving 22 bases between them. Germline values: CDR1 LNHNV, CDR2 YYDKDF (reference sequence). The CDR3 contains 14 residues.

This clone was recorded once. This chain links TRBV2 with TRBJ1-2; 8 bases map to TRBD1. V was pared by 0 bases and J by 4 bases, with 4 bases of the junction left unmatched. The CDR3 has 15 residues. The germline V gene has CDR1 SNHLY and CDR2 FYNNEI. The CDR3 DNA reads TGTGCCAGCAGTGAAGCGGGACAGGCGACCTATGGCTACACCTTC. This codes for CASSEAGQATYGYTF.

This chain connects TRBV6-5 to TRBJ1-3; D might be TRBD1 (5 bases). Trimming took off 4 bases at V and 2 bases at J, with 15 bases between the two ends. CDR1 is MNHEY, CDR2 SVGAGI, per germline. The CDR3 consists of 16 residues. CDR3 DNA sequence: TGTGCCAGCAGTTCGACCGCGGGGGTGACTGGAAACACCATATATTTT. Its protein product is CASSSTAGVTGNTIYF.

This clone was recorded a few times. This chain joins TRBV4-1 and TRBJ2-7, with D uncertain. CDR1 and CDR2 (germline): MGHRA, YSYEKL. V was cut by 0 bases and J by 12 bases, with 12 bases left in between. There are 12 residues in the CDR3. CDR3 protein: CASSQDGSARYF. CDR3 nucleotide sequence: TGCGCCAGCAGCCAAGATGGCAGCGCTCGGTACTTC.

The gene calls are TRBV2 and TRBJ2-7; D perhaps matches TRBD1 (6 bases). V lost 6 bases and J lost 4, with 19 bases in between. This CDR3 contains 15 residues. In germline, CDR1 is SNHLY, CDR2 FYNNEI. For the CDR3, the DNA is TGTGCCAGCAGCCAACAGGGATACGGGGCTTACGAGCAGTACTTC. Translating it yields CASSQQGYGAYEQYF.

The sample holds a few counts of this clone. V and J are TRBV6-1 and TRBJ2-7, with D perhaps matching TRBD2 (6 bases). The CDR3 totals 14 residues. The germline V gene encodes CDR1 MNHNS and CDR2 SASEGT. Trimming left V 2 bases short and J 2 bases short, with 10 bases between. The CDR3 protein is CASSENPGAYEQYF. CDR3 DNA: TGTGCCAGCAGTGAAAACCCGGGAGCCTACGAGCAGTACTTC.

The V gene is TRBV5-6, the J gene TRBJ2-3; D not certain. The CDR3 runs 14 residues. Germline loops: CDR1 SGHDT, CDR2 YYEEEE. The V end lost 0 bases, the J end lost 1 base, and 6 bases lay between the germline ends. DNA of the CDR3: TGTGCCAGCAGCTTGGGAGGTGGCACAGATACGCAGTATTTT. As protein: CASSLGGGTDTQYF.